Each of the 14 T cell receptor beta chains below was sequenced from the same sample in a study of OX40 agonist ivuxolimab in advanced cancers. Repertoires were generated with immunoSEQ multiplex PCR, while TCRdb's copy carries only in-frame clones and drops some. The sample lists fewer than 45,000 clones, more than 80% occurring once. The sequences come from CD4+ or CD8+ T cells sorted from blood, collected in a trial of the OX40 agonist ivuxolimab. These receptors were obtained from an adult with an advanced solid tumor such as melanoma, head and neck, liver or kidney cancer.

This clone has just one count. The V gene is TRBV30, the J gene TRBJ2-7; 9 bases agree with TRBD2. From germline, CDR1 is GTSNPN and CDR2 SVGIG (reference sequence). This CDR3 is built from 15 residues. J was trimmed by 3 bases and V by 5 bases; bases with no gene match: 11. The CDR3 nucleotides are TGTGCCTGGCTTGATCCGGGACTAGCCGTCTACGAGCAGTACTTC. It yields the protein CAWLDPGLAVYEQYF.

The chain couples TRBV5-1 to TRBJ2-2, with unresolved D. V lost 0 bases and J lost 0, with 9 bases in between. CDR1 is SGHRS, CDR2 YFSETQ, per germline. The CDR3 is 16 residues long. This CDR3 is CASSLEGQANTGELFF. In DNA, the CDR3 is TGCGCCAGCAGCTTGGAGGGCCAGGCGAACACCGGGGAGCTGTTTTTT.

The rearrangement links TRBV18 to TRBJ2-2; TRBD2 is a possible D gene (5 bases). There are 16 residues in the CDR3. From germline, CDR1 is KGHSH and CDR2 LQKENI. V gave up 1 base and J gave up 5 bases, with 14 bases separating them. The chain's CDR3 is CASSPLSRTDTGELFF. The CDR3 DNA reads as TGTGCCAGCTCACCACTTTCCAGGACTGATACCGGGGAGCTGTTTTTT.

The chain links TRBV28 to TRBJ2-3; 10 bases agree with TRBD2. The germline gives CDR1 MDHEN, CDR2 SYDVKM. With 6 bases clipped from V and 2 bases from J, the junction kept 5 bases outside the gene matches. The CDR3 runs to 15 residues. This CDR3 reads CASRLAGLLTDTQYF. The CDR3 DNA reads TGTGCCAGCAGACTAGCGGGGCTACTCACAGATACGCAGTATTTT.

The genes are TRBV10-3 and TRBJ2-6; tentatively, D is TRBD1 (6 bases). The germline gives CDR1 ENHRY, CDR2 SYGVKD. The CDR3 contains 16 residues. V dropped 2 bases and J dropped 4 bases, with 12 bases sitting between them. As DNA, the CDR3 is TGTGCCATCAGTGAGCCACCAGGGGTCGGGGCCAACGTCCTGACTTTC. This sequence encodes CAISEPPGVGANVLTF.

This chain connects TRBV7-9 to TRBJ2-5, with D maybe TRBD1 (5 bases). The V gene lost 5 bases and the J gene lost 2 bases, with 9 bases spanning the gap. This CDR3 contains 13 residues. CDR1 is SEHNR, CDR2 FQNEAQ, per germline (reference sequence). This chain's CDR3 is CASSPGIQETQYF. In nucleotides, the CDR3 is TGTGCCAGCAGCCCAGGGATACAAGAGACCCAGTACTTC. Using reference TRBV7-9 and TRBJ2-5 for the parts outside the CDR3, the full variable domain is DTGVSQNPRHKITKRGQNVTFRCDPISEHNRLYWYRQTLGQGPEFLTYFQNEAQLEKSRLLSDRFSAERPKGSFSTLEIQRTEQGDSAMYLCASSPGIQETQYFGPGTRLLVL.

V is TRBV7-9 and J is TRBJ1-3, with D hard to call. Germline CDR1 reads SEHNR; CDR2 reads FQNEAQ (reference sequence). The ends were cut back, 5 bases at V and 7 bases at J, with 9 bases in the middle. CDR3 size: 12 residues. CDR3 sequence (DNA): TGTGCCAGCAGCCTCCAACTGAACACCATATATTTT. Its protein is CASSLQLNTIYF.

The chain recombines TRBV15 with TRBJ2-5, with D unclear. The CDR3 loop spans 14 amino acids. The germline gives CDR1 LNHNV, CDR2 YYDKDF (reference sequence). V was trimmed by 0 bases and J by 4 bases, leaving 9 bases between them. DNA of the CDR3: TGTGCCACCAGCAGAGATGCTAGGAGAGAGACCCAGTACTTC. Its protein is CATSRDARRETQYF.

The chain combines TRBV15 with TRBJ2-1, with 7 positions matching TRBD2. The CDR3 runs to 15 residues. V was clipped by 3 bases and J by 5 bases; unmatched bases: 7. CDR1 LNHNV and CDR2 YYDKDF come from the germline V gene (reference sequence). CDR3 bases: TGTGCCACCAGCAGGGGCCTTGCGGGGGACAATGAGCAGTTCTTC. This codes for CATSRGLAGDNEQFF. The full variable domain, in which reference TRBV15 and TRBJ2-1 provide the parts outside the CDR3, is DAMVIQNPRYQVTQFGKPVTLSCSQTLNHNVMYWYQQKSSQAPKLLFHYYDKDFNNEADTPDNFQSRRPNTSFCFLDIRSPGLGDTAMYLCATSRGLAGDNEQFFGPGTRLTVL.

The chain links TRBV28 to TRBJ1-1; the D gene is possibly TRBD1 (5 bases). The germline V and J ends were trimmed by 6 bases and 4 bases, with 21 bases remaining between them. The CDR3 contains 16 residues. CDR1 and CDR2 from the germline V gene are MDHEN and SYDVKM. The CDR3 DNA is TGTGCCAGCAGGAACCCGGGGGGGGTAGTAATCACTGAAGCTTTCTTT. Translation gives CASRNPGGVVITEAFF.

The chain links TRBV2 to TRBJ1-2; D is undetermined. Germline CDR1 reads SNHLY; CDR2 reads FYNNEI. V gave up 5 bases and J gave up 5 bases, with 9 bases separating them. This CDR3 comprises 12 residues. In DNA, the CDR3 is TGTGCCAGCAGTCGACCCTTATATGGCTACACCTTC. This sequence encodes CASSRPLYGYTF.

V and J are TRBV10-2 and TRBJ1-5, with 7 bases identical to TRBD1. Trimming removed 0 bases from V and 9 bases from J; junction bases left unmatched: 8. Germline V lookup: CDR1 WSHSY, CDR2 SAAADI. This CDR3 spans 15 amino acids. The CDR3 is CASSESSRQGRPQHF. The CDR3 region has the DNA TGCGCCAGCAGTGAGTCTTCTAGACAGGGACGGCCCCAGCATTTT.

The J gene is TRBJ2-2, the V gene TRBV19, with unresolved D. Trimming removed 1 base from V and 0 bases from J, with 9 bases in between. In germline, CDR1 is LNHDA, CDR2 SQIVND (reference sequence). The CDR3 spans 16 residues. CDR3 sequence: CASSIGRVANTGELFF. CDR3 DNA sequence: TGTGCCAGTAGTATAGGTCGGGTTGCGAACACCGGGGAGCTGTTTTTT. The full variable domain, rest sourced from reference TRBV19 and TRBJ2-2, is DGGITQSPKYLFRKEGQNVTLSCEQNLNHDAMYWYRQDPGQGLRLIYYSQIVNDFQKGDIAEGYSVSREKKESFPLTVTSAQKNPTAFYLCASSIGRVANTGELFFGEGSRLTVL.

The genes are TRBV4-1 and TRBJ2-4, with D unresolved. V was shortened by 1 base and J by 8 bases, with 18 bases between the two germline ends. Germline V CDR1 and CDR2: MGHRA, YSYEKL. This CDR3 is 16 amino acids long. Here the CDR3 reads CASSQVYVIPRDIQYF. The CDR3 DNA sequence: TGCGCCAGCAGCCAAGTATACGTAATTCCAAGGGACATTCAGTACTTC.